This TCR beta chain was captured in a study of prognosis after radiotherapy for stage I lung cancer. Turning to the study itself: SBRT radiotherapy used 3 to 5 fractions and a biologically effective dose of at least 100 Gy. Findings of the study overall: Tumor-specific reactivity of the expanded TCR clones remained undetermined. Lower Shannon entropy after stereotactic body radiation therapy was observed in patients who went on to develop distant metastases.

Germline CDR1 SGHKS, CDR2 YYEKEE (reference sequence). The germline V and J ends were trimmed by 0 bases and 2 bases, with 5 bases remaining between them. This CDR3 is 14 amino acids long. This clonotype was seen repeatedly, ten times or more. Its matching antigen is unknown. From genomic DNA, TCR beta CDR3 was amplified by two-round multiplex PCR. Initially, in first-round PCR, primers specific to each TRBV and TRBJ gene were used. TCRdb re-called the multiplex PCR reads through MiXCR, storing one row per CDR3 protein. The table records roughly 13,000 distinct CDR3 sequences, about 60% of them present only once.

The chain carries TRBV5-5 and TRBJ2-2; no firm D call. The sequencing here drew on PBMCs, taken before or after stereotactic body radiation therapy (not recorded which). This TCR came from a donor aged 50 or older with non-small cell lung cancer. Here the CDR3 reads CASSLEPNTGELFF. DNA for the CDR3: TGTGCCAGCAGCTTGGAACCCAACACCGGGGAGCTGTTTTTT. Using reference TRBV5-5 and TRBJ2-2 for the parts outside the CDR3, the full variable domain is DAGVTQSPTHLIKTRGQQVTLRCSPISGHKSVSWYQQVLGQGPQFIFQYYEKEERGRGNFPDRFSARQFPNYSSELNVNALLLGDSALYLCASSLEPNTGELFFGEGSRLTVL.